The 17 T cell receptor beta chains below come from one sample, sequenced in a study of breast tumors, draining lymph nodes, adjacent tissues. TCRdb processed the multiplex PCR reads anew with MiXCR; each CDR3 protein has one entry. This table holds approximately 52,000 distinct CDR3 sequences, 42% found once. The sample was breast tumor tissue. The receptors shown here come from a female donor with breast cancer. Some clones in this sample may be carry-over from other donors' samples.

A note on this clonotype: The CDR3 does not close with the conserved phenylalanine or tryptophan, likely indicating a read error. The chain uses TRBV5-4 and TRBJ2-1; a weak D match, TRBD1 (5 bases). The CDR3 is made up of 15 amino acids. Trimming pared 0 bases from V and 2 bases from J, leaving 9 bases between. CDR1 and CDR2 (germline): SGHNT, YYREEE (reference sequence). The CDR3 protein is CASSLVRAPYNEQFL. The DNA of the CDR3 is TGTGCCAGCAGCTTGGTCAGGGCACCCTACAATGAGCAGTTCCTC.

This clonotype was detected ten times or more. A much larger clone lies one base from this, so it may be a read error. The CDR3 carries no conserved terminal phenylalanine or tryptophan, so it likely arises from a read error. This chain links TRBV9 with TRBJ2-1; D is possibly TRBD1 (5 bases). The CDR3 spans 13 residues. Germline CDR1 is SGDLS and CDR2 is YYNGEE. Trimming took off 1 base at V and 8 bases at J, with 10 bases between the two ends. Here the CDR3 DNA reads TGTGCCAGCAGCGTAAAGGGGTTCGATGAGCAGTTCTCC. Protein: CASSVKGFDEQFS.

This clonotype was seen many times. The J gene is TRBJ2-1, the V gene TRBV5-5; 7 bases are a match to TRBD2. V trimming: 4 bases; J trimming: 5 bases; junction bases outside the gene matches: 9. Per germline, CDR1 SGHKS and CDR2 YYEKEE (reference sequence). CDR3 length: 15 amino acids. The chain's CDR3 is CASSGGDRLNNEQFF. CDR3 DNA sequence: TGTGCCAGCAGCGGGGGGGACCGGCTAAACAATGAGCAGTTCTTC.

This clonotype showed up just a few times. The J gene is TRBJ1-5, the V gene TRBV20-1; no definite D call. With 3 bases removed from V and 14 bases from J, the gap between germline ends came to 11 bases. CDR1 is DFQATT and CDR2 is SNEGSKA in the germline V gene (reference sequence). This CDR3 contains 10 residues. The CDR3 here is CSARTTYEHF. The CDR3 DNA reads TGCAGTGCTAGGACGACGTACGAGCATTTT.

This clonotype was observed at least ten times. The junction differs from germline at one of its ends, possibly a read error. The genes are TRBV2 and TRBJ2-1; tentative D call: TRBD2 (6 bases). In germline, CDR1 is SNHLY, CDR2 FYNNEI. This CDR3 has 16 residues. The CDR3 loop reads CASYLAAGSPYNEQFF. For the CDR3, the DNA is TGTGCCAGCTACCTAGCAGCCGGGAGCCCCTATAATGAGCAGTTCTTC.

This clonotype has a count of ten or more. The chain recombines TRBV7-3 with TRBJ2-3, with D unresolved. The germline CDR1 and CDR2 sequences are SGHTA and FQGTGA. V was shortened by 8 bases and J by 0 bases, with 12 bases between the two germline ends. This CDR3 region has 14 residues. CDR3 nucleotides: TGTGCCAGCCCGAACCAGCCAAGCACAGATACGCAGTATTTT. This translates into CASPNQPSTDTQYF.

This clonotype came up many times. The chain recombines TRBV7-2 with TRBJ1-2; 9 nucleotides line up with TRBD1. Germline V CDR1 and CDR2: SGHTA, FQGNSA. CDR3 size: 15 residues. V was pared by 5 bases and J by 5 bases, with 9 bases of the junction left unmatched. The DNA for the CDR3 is TGTGCCAGCAGCCCACAGGGGGCCGCCGGGTATGGCTACACCTTC. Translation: CASSPQGAAGYGYTF. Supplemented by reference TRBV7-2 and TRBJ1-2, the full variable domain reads GAGVSQSPSNKVTEKGKDVELRCDPISGHTALYWYRQSLGQGLEFLIYFQGNSAPDKSGLPSDRFSAERTGGSVSTLTIQRTQQEDSAVYLCASSPQGAAGYGYTFGSGTRLTVV.

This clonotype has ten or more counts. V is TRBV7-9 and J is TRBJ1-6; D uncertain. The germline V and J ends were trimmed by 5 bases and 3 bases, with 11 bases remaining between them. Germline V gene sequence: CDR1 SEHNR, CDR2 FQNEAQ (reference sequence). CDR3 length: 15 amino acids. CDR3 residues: CASSPRADYNSPLHF. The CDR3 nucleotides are TGTGCCAGCAGCCCAAGGGCAGACTATAATTCACCCCTCCACTTT. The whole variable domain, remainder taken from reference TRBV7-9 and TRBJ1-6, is DTGVSQNPRHKITKRGQNVTFRCDPISEHNRLYWYRQTLGQGPEFLTYFQNEAQLEKSRLLSDRFSAERPKGSFSTLEIQRTEQGDSAMYLCASSPRADYNSPLHFGNGTRLTVT.

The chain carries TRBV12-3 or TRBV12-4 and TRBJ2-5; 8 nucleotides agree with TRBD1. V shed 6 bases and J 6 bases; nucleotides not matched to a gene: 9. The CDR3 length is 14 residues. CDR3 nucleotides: TGTGCCAGCAGCGGCGGGACAGGTGGCAAGACCCAGTACTTC. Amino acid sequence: CASSGGTGGKTQYF.

In nucleotides, the CDR3 is TGTGCCAGCAAAAACAGGGTGGGGATAGGCTACACCTTC. Translated: CASKNRVGIGYTF. The chain employs TRBV2 and TRBJ1-2; possible D gene TRBD1, 6 bases. The CDR3 loop spans 13 amino acids. With 7 bases removed from V and 8 bases from J, the gap between germline ends came to 17 bases. Germline assignment: CDR1 SNHLY and CDR2 FYNNEI.

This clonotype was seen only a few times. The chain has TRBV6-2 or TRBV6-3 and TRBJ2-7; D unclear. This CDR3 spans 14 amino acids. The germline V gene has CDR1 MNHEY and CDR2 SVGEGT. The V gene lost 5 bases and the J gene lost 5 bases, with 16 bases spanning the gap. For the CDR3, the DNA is TGTGCCAGCAGTCACCTTGGGCCGTCAAACGAGCAGTACTTC. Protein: CASSHLGPSNEQYF.

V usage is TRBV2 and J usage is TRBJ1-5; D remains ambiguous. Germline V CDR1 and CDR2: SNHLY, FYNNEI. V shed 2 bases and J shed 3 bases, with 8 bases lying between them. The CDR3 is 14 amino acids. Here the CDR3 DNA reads TGTGCCAGCAGTGAAAGCAGTACCAATCAGCCCCAGCATTTT. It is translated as CASSESSTNQPQHF.

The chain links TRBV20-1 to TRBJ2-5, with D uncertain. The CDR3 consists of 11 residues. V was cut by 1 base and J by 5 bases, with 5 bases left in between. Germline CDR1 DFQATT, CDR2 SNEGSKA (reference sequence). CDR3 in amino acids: CSARAAETQYF. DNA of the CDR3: TGCAGTGCTAGAGCGGCGGAGACCCAGTACTTC.

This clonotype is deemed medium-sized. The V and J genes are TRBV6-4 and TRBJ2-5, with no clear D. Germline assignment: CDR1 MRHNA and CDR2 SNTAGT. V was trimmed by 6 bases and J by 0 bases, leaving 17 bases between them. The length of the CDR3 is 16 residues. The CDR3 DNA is TGTGCCAGCAGACGCCCTGGTATTCCGTACCAAGAGACCCAGTACTTC. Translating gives CASRRPGIPYQETQYF.

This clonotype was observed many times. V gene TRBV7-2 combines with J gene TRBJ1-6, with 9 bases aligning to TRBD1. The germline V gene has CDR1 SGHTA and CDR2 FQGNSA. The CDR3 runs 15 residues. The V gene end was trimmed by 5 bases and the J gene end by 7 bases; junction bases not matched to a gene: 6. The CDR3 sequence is CASSAGGTGNSPLHF. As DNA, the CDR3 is TGTGCCAGCAGCGCAGGCGGGACAGGGAATTCACCCCTCCACTTT.

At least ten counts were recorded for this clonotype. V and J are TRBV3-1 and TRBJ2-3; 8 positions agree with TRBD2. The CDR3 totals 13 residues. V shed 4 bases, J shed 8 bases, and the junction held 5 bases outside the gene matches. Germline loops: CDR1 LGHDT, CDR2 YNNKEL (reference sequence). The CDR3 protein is CASSRMSGSTQYF. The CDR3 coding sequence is TGTGCCAGCAGCCGTATGAGCGGGAGTACGCAGTATTTT.

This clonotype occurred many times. The CDR3 bases are TGTGCCACTAAGCGGGCCGGGGGGGAGACCCAGTACTTC. This sequence encodes CATKRAGGETQYF. This sequence joins TRBV19 and TRBJ2-5; 7 positions agree with TRBD2. The CDR3 spans 13 residues. In germline, CDR1 is LNHDA, CDR2 SQIVND (reference sequence). The V gene end was trimmed by 10 bases and the J gene end by 5 bases; junction bases not matched to a gene: 10. The variable domain in full, completed from reference TRBV19 and TRBJ2-5, reads DGGITQSPKYLFRKEGQNVTLSCEQNLNHDAMYWYRQDPGQGLRLIYYSQIVNDFQKGDIAEGYSVSREKKESFPLTVTSAQKNPTAFYLCATKRAGGETQYFGPGTRLLVL.